These T cell receptor beta chains were read from a single sample in a study of blood T cell repertoires in COVID-19. TCRdb's copy holds only in-frame clones and misses some; the assay was immunoSEQ multiplex PCR. The sample comprises fewer than 350,000 clones, around 81% of which are singletons, and less than 3% rests with the top ten. Specimen: peripheral blood. These receptors were obtained from a woman in her sixties with active or convalescent COVID-19. CDR3s include the opening cysteine and the closing phenylalanine or tryptophan. Fields, in order: D gene, J gene, clone size, V gene, CDR3 DNA, CDR3 protein. A D gene is named only where the DNA matches it firmly. Part of the rows lack a size; the others show once, few, many or a class for expanded clones.

NA,TRBJ1-1,NA,TRBV5-1,TGCGCCAGCAGCTTGAGGGGGATTGGGCCAGGGAACACTGAAGCTTTCTTT,CASSLRGIGPGNTEAFF
NA,TRBJ2-3,NA,TRBV27,TGTGCCAGCAGTTTAAGAGGAACAGATACGCAGTATTTT,CASSLRGTDTQYF
NA,TRBJ2-1,NA,TRBV5-1,TGCGCCAGCAGCTTGGCCGGGGTTAGCTCCTACAATGAGCAGTTCTTC,CASSLAGVSSYNEQFF
NA,TRBJ1-1,NA,TRBV9,TGTGCCAGCAGCGTAGTTGCAGGAAAAGGTGAAGCTTTCTTT,CASSVVAGKGEAFF
TRBD1,TRBJ1-6,NA,TRBV15,TGTGCCACCAGCTCCCGGGACAGAGAAAATTCACCCCTCCACTTT,CATSSRDRENSPLHF
TRBD2,TRBJ2-1,NA,TRBV9,TGTGCCAGCAGCTGGACTAGCGGGGGGGCGAATGAGCAGTTCTTC,CASSWTSGGANEQFF
TRBD1,TRBJ2-1,NA,TRBV20-1,TGCAGTGCTAGTTGGCCCGACAGGGCTCTGGTCTTAGGGCCGACCAATGAGCAGTTCTTC,CSASWPDRALVLGPTNEQFF
TRBD2,TRBJ2-1,NA,TRBV3-1/TRBV3-2,TGTGCCAGCAGCGAGCCGGGACTAGATTACAATGAGCAGTTCTTC,CASSEPGLDYNEQFF
NA,TRBJ2-7,NA,TRBV11-2,TGTGCCAGCAGCTTAACCGCGACTAATCGCGGCGAGCAGTACTTC,CASSLTATNRGEQYF
TRBD2,TRBJ2-1,NA,TRBV7-9,TGTGCCAGCAGCCGAATAGCGGGGGGGACGTACAATGAGCAGTTCTTC,CASSRIAGGTYNEQFF
NA,TRBJ1-4,NA,TRBV15,TGTGCCACCAGCAGAGAGGTGTCTGCGGGGGTTAATGAAAAACTGTTTTTT,CATSREVSAGVNEKLFF
NA,TRBJ1-2,NA,TRBV6-4,TGTGCCAGCAGGCCAGGGGAAGAAGGTGGCTACACCTTC,CASRPGEEGGYTF
NA,TRBJ2-3,NA,TRBV7-9,TGTGCCAGCAGCTTAGTGGGCAGGGGCAGCACAGATACGCAGTATTTT,CASSLVGRGSTDTQYF
TRBD1,TRBJ1-6,NA,TRBV15,TGTGCCACCAGCAGAGTAGGGGGGGACAGGGGTTCACCCCTCCACTTT,CATSRVGGDRGSPLHF
TRBD1,TRBJ2-5,NA,TRBV29-1,TGCAGCGTTGATGGGACAGTCCAAGAGACCCAGTACTTC,CSVDGTVQETQYF
NA,TRBJ1-1,NA,TRBV4-3,TGCGCCAGCAGCCAAGGGACAACTATGGCTGAAGCTTTCTTT,CASSQGTTMAEAFF
TRBD2,TRBJ2-3,once,TRBV30,TGTGCCGCCTCCCCCGGGGGGGGGACCGGAAGAGATACGCAGTATTTT,CAASPGGGTGRDTQYF
NA,TRBJ1-1,few,TRBV2,TGTGCCAGCAAGGGGGAAAGAGGGGTGAGCACTGAAGCTTTCTTT,CASKGERGVSTEAFF
NA,TRBJ1-6,NA,TRBV30,TGTGCCTGGAGTCCCCACCGAAACCCCCGACACGTCGGCGATAATTCACCCCTCCACTTT,CAWSPHRNPRHVGDNSPLHF
TRBD1,TRBJ1-5,NA,TRBV7-2,TGTGCCAGCAGCCTCGGGACAGGACCTCAGCCCCAGCATTTT,CASSLGTGPQPQHF
NA,TRBJ1-5,once,TRBV6-5,TGTGCCAGCAGTAGAAGCAATAGCAATCAGCCCCAGCATTTT,CASSRSNSNQPQHF
TRBD1,TRBJ2-7,once,TRBV18,TGTGCCAGCTCACCCCAGTTCGGGACAGGCAACTACGAGCAGTACTTC,CASSPQFGTGNYEQYF
NA,TRBJ1-5,NA,TRBV7-2,TGTGCCAGCAGCTTAGCAGGGGGTGGCCAGCCCCAGCATTTT,CASSLAGGGQPQHF
TRBD1,TRBJ1-2,NA,TRBV6-6,TGTGCCAGCAGTGGACAGGGGGCATCTGGCTACACCTTC,CASSGQGASGYTF
TRBD1,TRBJ1-5,NA,TRBV6-2/TRBV6-3,TGTGCCAGCAGTTCCCTGGGACAGGGTGGGCAGCCCCAGCATTTT,CASSSLGQGGQPQHF
NA,TRBJ1-5,NA,TRBV9,TGTGCCAGCAGCGTAGGGGGGGACAGCAATCAGCCCCAGCATTTT,CASSVGGDSNQPQHF
TRBD1,TRBJ1-6,NA,TRBV20-1,TGCAGTGCTAAGACAGGGTCACCCCTCCACTTT,CSAKTGSPLHF
NA,TRBJ1-6,NA,TRBV13,TGTGCCAGCAGCTTAGCGCGGGGTCAAGGCTGGAGCTCCTATAATTCACCCCTCCACTTT,CASSLARGQGWSSYNSPLHF
NA,TRBJ2-1,NA,TRBV5-1,TGCGCCAGCAAGATAGAAGGAAGTGGAGTCTACAATGAGCAGTTCTTC,CASKIEGSGVYNEQFF
NA,TRBJ1-5,once,TRBV2,TGTGCCAGCACCCTGGGAGGGGGTGAAGTTGATAGCAATCAGCCCCAGCATTTT,CASTLGGGEVDSNQPQHF
NA,TRBJ2-1,NA,TRBV25-1,TGTGCCAGCAGGCTGACTAGGAGCTCCTACAATGAGCAGTTCTTC,CASRLTRSSYNEQFF
NA,TRBJ2-1,NA,TRBV6-5,TGTGCCAGCACCCGATCCACAGGCGGTTACAATGAGCAGTTCTTC,CASTRSTGGYNEQFF
NA,TRBJ2-7,NA,TRBV10-3,TGTGCCATCAGCGGGAGGACAGGGACCACCTACGAGCAGTACTTC,CAISGRTGTTYEQYF
NA,TRBJ2-4,NA,TRBV7-2,TGTGCCAGCAGCCCCGGGGGACTCCTAGCCAAAAACATTCAGTACTTC,CASSPGGLLAKNIQYF
TRBD1,TRBJ2-3,NA,TRBV7-2,TGTGCCAGCAGCGCCTGGACAGGGGTCACAGATACGCAGTATTTT,CASSAWTGVTDTQYF
NA,TRBJ1-3,NA,TRBV6-5,TGTGCCAGCAGGCCACCGGGACACTCTTACACCATATATTTT,CASRPPGHSYTIYF
NA,TRBJ1-1,NA,TRBV30,TGTGCCTGGAGTGGGACAACAGAAGCTTTCTTT,CAWSGTTEAFF
NA,TRBJ1-3,NA,TRBV2,TGTGCCAGCAGTGAATTTTCTACACTACCCACCCACTCTGGAAACACCATATATTTT,CASSEFSTLPTHSGNTIYF
NA,TRBJ1-5,NA,TRBV27,TGTGCCAGAAAGTCGGACAGTTTCAGGCAGCCCCAGCATTTT,CARKSDSFRQPQHF
NA,TRBJ2-1,NA,TRBV14,TGTGCCAGCAGCCAAGATCTGACCTTTGAGGTTGAGCAGTTCTTC,CASSQDLTFEVEQFF
NA,TRBJ1-2,NA,TRBV3-1/TRBV3-2,TGTGCCAGCAGCCTAATACTGGACTATGGCTACACCTTC,CASSLILDYGYTF
NA,TRBJ2-3,few,TRBV4-3,TGCGCCAGCAGCCAAGAAGGAATGAGGGGGGGGGCAGATACGCAGTATTTT,CASSQEGMRGGADTQYF
TRBD2,TRBJ2-3,NA,TRBV20-1,TGCAGTGCCGGGGGGGCAGATACGCAGTATTTT,CSAGGADTQYF
TRBD1,TRBJ1-4,NA,TRBV5-5,TGTGCCAGCAGCTTGGCTCAGGGGGCAGGAGAAAAACTGTTTTTT,CASSLAQGAGEKLFF
NA,TRBJ1-1,NA,TRBV7-2,TGTGCCAGCAGCTTAGAGTCAGGGGCGCCCACTGAAGCTTTCTTT,CASSLESGAPTEAFF
NA,TRBJ1-6,NA,TRBV6-5,TGTGCCAGCACCGGGGGTTCCTATAATTCACCCCTCCACTTT,CASTGGSYNSPLHF
NA,TRBJ1-5,NA,TRBV12-5,TGTGCTAGTGGCCTCCAACCTCAACAGGGTAAGCCCCAGCATTTT,CASGLQPQQGKPQHF
TRBD1,TRBJ1-1,NA,TRBV5-6,TGTGCCAGCAGCTTGGATGCGGGACAGGTGAACACTGAAGCTTTCTTT,CASSLDAGQVNTEAFF
NA,TRBJ2-5,NA,TRBV25-1,TGTGCCAGCAGTGAGACGGGACAACCACAAGAGACCCAGTACTTC,CASSETGQPQETQYF
NA,TRBJ2-1,NA,TRBV19,TGTGCCAGTAGTAAAGACAGGTCCTACAATGAGCAGTTCTTC,CASSKDRSYNEQFF
TRBD1,TRBJ1-1,NA,TRBV25-1,TGTGCCAGCAGCCCCCGGACAGGGTGGACTGAAGCTTTCTTT,CASSPRTGWTEAFF